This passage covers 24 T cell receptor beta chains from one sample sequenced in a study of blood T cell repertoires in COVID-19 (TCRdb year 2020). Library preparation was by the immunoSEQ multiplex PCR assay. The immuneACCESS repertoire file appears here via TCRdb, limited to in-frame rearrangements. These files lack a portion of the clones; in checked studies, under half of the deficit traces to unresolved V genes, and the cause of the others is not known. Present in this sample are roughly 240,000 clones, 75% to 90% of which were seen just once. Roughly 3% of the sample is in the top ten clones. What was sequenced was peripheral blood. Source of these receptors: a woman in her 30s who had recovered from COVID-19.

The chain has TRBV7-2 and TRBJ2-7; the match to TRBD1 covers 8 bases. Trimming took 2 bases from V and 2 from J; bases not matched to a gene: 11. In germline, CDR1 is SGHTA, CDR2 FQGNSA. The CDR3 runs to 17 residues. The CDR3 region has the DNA TGTGCCAGCAGCTTAACCCAGGGGGCCCTATCCCCCTACGAGCAGTACTTC. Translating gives CASSLTQGALSPYEQYF.

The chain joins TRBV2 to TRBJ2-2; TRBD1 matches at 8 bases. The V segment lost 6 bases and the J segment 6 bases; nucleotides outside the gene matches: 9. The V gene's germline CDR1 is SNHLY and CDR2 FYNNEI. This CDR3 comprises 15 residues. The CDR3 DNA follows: TGTGCCAGCAGCGGAGACAGGGGTATGGCCGGGGAGCTGTTTTTT. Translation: CASSGDRGMAGELFF.

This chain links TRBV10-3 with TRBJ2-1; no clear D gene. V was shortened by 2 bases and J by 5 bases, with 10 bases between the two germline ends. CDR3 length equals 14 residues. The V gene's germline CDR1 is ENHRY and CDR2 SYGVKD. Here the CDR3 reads CAISEPIDHNEQFF. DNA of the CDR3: TGTGCCATCAGTGAGCCTATAGATCACAATGAGCAGTTCTTC.

In nucleotides, the CDR3 is TGCGCCAGCAGCCAAGTCGGGGGACAGGGGGCCGCCCTCCACTTT. It is translated as CASSQVGGQGAALHF. The chain combines TRBV4-1 with TRBJ1-6; 12 bases fit TRBD1. CDR3 length equals 15 residues. Germline lookup yields CDR1 MGHRA and CDR2 YSYEKL. V gave up 1 base and J gave up 14 bases; unmatched junction bases: 6.

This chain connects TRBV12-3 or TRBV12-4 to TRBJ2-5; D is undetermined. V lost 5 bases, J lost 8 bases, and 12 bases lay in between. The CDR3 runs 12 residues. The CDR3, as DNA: TGTGCCAGCAGTAGCCGTGAGTTAACCCAGTACTTC. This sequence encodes CASSSRELTQYF.

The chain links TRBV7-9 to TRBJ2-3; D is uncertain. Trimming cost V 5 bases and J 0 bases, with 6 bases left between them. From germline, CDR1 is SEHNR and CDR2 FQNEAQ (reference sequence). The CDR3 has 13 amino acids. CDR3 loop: CASSPYSTDTQYF. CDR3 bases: TGTGCCAGCAGCCCCTATAGCACAGATACGCAGTATTTT.

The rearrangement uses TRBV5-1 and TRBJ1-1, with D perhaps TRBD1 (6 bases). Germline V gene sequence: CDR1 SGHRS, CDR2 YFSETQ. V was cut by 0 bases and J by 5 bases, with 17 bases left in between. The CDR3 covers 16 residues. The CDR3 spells CASSLEGGLSGTEAFF. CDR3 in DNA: TGCGCCAGCAGCTTGGAGGGGGGGCTTAGTGGAACTGAAGCTTTCTTT.

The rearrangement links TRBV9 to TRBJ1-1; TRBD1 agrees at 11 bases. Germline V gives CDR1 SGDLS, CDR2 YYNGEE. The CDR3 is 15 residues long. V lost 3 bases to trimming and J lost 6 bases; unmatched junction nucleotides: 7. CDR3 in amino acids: CASSAPGQGAAEAFF. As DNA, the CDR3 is TGTGCCAGCAGCGCCCCAGGACAGGGGGCAGCTGAAGCTTTCTTT.

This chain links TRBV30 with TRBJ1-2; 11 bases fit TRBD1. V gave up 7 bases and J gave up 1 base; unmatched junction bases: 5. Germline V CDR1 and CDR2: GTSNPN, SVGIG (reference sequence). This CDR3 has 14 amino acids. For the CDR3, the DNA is TGTGCCTCCCGGACAGGGGGCTTTAACTATGGCTACACCTTC. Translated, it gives CASRTGGFNYGYTF. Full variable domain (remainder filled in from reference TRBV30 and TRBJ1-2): SQTIHQWPATLVQPVGSPLSLECTVEGTSNPNLYWYRQAAGRGLQLLFYSVGIGQISSEVPQNLSASRPQDRQFILSSKKLLLSDSGFYLCASRTGGFNYGYTFGSGTRLTVV.

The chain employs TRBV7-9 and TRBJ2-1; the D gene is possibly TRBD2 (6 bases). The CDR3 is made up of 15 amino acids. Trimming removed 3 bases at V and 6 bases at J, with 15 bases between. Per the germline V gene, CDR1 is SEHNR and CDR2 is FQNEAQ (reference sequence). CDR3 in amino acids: CASSFFQEGFNEQFF. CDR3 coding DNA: TGTGCCAGCAGCTTTTTCCAGGAGGGGTTCAATGAGCAGTTCTTC.

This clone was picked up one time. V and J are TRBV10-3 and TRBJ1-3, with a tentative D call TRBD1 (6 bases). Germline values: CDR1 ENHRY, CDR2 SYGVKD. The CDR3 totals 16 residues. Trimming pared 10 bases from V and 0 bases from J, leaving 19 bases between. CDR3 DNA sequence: TGTGCCACGCTTCCTACTCAGGGGTACTCTGGAAACACCATATATTTT. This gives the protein CATLPTQGYSGNTIYF.

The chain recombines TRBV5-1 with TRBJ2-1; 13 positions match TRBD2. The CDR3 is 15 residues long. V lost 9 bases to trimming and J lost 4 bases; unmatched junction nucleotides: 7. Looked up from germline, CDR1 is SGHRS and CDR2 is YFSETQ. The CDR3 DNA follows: TGCGCCACCCAACCGGGACTAGCGGGGTACAATGAGCAGTTCTTC. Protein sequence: CATQPGLAGYNEQFF.

CDR3 protein: CASSLSGGGETQYF. The DNA for the CDR3 is TGTGCCAGCAGCTTGAGTGGGGGAGGGGAGACCCAGTACTTC. This sequence joins TRBV5-4 and TRBJ2-5; 7 bases are shared with TRBD2. Germline V CDR1 and CDR2: SGHNT, YYREEE (reference sequence). The CDR3 totals 14 residues. J gave up 5 bases and V 1 base, and 5 bases lay outside the gene matches.

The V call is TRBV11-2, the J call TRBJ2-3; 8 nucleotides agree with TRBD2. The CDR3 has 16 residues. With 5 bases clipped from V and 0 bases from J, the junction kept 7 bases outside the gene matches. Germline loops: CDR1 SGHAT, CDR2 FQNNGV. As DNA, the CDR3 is TGTGCCAGCAGCGGGAGCGGGGGCCCTAGCACAGATACGCAGTATTTT. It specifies CASSGSGGPSTDTQYF.

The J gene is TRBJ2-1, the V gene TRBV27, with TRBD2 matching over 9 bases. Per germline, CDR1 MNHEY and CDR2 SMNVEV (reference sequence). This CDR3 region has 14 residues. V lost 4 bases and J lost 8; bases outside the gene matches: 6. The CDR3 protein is CASSSGGGAYEQFF. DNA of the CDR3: TGTGCCAGCAGTTCTGGCGGGGGGGCCTATGAGCAGTTCTTC.

The CDR3 reads CASSVLRLAGAGGTQYF. DNA of the CDR3: TGTGCCAGCAGTGTGCTTCGGCTAGCGGGGGCCGGGGGGACCCAGTACTTC. The V and J genes are TRBV2 and TRBJ2-5; 10 bases agree with TRBD2. This CDR3 has 17 amino acids. CDR1 and CDR2 from the germline V gene are SNHLY and FYNNEI. Trimming cost V 4 bases and J 7 bases; bases outside gene matches: 15. The whole variable domain, filled in from reference TRBV2 and TRBJ2-5, reads EPEVTQTPSHQVTQMGQEVILRCVPISNHLYFYWYRQILGQKVEFLVSFYNNEISEKSEIFDDQFSVERPDGSNFTLKIRSTKLEDSAMYFCASSVLRLAGAGGTQYFGPGTRLLVL.

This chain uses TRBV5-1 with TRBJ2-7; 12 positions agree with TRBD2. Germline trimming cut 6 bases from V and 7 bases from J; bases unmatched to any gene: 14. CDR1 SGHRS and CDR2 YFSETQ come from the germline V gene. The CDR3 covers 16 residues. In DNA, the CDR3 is TGCGCCAGCAACTCGCGGGCTAGCGGGGGGGCCGGTGAGCAGTACTTC. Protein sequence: CASNSRASGGAGEQYF.

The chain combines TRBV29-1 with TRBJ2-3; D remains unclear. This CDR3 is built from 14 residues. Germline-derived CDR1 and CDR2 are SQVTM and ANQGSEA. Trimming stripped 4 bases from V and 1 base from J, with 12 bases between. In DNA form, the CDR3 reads TGCAGCGTTGCGGCGGCCGGCGGCACAGATACGCAGTATTTT. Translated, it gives CSVAAAGGTDTQYF.

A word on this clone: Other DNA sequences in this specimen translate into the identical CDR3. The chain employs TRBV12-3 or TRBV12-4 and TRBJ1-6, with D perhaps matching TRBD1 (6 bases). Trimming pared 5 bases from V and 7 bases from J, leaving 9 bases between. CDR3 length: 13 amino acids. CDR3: CASSLTGNSPLHF. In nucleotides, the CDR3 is TGTGCCAGCAGTCTAACAGGGAATTCACCCCTCCACTTT.

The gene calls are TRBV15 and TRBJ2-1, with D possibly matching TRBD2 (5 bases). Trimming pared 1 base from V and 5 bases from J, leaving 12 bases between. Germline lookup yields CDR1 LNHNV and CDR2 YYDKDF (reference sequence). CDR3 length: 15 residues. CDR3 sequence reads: CATSRGGPTNNEQFF. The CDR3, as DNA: TGTGCCACCAGCAGAGGAGGGCCTACAAACAATGAGCAGTTCTTC.

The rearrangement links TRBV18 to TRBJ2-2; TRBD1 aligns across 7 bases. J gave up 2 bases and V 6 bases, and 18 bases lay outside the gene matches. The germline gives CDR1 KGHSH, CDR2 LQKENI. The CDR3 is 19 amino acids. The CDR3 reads CASSPTGASYFLNTGELFF. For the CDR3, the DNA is TGTGCCAGCTCCCCTACAGGGGCGTCGTATTTTTTAAACACCGGGGAGCTGTTTTTT.

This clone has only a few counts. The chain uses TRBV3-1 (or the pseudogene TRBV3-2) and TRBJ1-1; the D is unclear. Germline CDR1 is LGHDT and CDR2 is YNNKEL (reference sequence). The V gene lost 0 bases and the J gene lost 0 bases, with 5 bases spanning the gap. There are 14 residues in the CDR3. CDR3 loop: CASSQDHMNTEAFF. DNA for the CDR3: TGTGCCAGCAGCCAAGACCACATGAACACTGAAGCTTTCTTT.

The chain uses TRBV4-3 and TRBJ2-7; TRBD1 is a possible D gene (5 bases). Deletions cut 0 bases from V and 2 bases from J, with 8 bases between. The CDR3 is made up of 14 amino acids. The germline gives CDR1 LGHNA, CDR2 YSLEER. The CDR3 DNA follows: TGCGCCAGCAGCCAAGATAGGACAACCTACGAGCAGTACTTC. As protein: CASSQDRTTYEQYF.

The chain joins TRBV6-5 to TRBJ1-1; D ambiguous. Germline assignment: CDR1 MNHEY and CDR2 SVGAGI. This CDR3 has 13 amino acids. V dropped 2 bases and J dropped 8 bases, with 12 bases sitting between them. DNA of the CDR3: TGTGCCAGCAGTTACGTCGGAGAGGGCGAAGCTTTCTTT. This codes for CASSYVGEGEAFF.